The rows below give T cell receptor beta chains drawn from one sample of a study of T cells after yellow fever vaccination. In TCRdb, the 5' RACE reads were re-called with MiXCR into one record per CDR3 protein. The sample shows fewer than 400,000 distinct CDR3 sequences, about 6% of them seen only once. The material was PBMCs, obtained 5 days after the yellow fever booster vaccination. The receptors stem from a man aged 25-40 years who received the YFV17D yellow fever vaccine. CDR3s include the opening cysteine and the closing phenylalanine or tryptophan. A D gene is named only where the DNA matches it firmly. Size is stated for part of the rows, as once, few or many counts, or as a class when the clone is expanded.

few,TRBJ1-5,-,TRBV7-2,CASSPGVGVEVWPQHF,TGTGCCAGCAGCCCCGGGGTAGGGGTGGAGGTGTGGCCCCAGCATTTT
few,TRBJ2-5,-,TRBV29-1,CSVVLIETQYF,TGCAGCGTTGTACTTATCGAGACCCAGTACTTC
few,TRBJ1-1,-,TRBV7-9,CASSRADTPLKAFF,TGTGCCAGCAGCCGAGCGGATACACCCCTGAAGGCTTTCTTT
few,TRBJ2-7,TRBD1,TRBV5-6,CAGRDRVPLEQYF,TGTGCCGGCCGGGACAGGGTTCCTTTGGAGCAGTACTTC
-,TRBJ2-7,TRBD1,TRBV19,CASSDRDRGRLEYF,TGTGCCAGTAGTGACCGGGACAGGGGGCGCTTAGAGTACTTC
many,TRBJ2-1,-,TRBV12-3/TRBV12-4,CASSAAVFEQFF,TGTGCCAGCAGCGCGGCGGTGTTTGAGCAGTTCTTC
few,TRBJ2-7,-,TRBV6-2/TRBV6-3,CASSFGDGKAYEQYF,TGTGCCAGCAGTTTCGGGGACGGGAAAGCCTACGAGCAGTACTTC
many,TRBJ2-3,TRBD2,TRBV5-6,CASSLNLAGGGGTDTQYF,TGTGCCAGCAGCTTGAATCTAGCGGGAGGGGGAGGCACAGATACGCAGTATTTT
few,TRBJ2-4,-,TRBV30,CAWSGVEDVIQYF,TGTGCCTGGAGTGGGGTGGAGGATGTCATTCAGTACTTC
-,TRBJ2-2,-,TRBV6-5,CASSYGSTNTGELFF,TGTGCCAGCAGTTATGGGTCAACGAACACCGGGGAGCTGTTTTTT
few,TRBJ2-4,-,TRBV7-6,CASSRDPPGRGTIQYF,TGTGCCAGCAGCCGAGACCCCCCGGGACGGGGGACCATTCAGTACTTC
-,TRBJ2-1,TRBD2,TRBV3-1,CACSQDLRTSGGLNEQFF,TGTGCCTGCAGCCAAGATCTTAGGACTAGCGGGGGTCTCAATGAGCAGTTCTTC
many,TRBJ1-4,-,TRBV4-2,CASSHPDSTNEKLFF,TGTGCCAGCAGCCATCCTGATTCAACTAATGAAAAACTGTTTTTT
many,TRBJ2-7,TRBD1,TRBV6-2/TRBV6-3,CASSPTGTGGSYEQYF,TGTGCCAGCAGCCCCACCGGGACAGGGGGCTCCTACGAGCAGTACTTC
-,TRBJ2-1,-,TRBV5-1,CAILTDYNEQFF,TGCGCCATCCTTACAGATTACAATGAGCAGTTCTTC
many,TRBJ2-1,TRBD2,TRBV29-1,CGGVRRSGSDEQFF,TGCGGCGGGGTACGTCGTAGCGGGAGTGATGAGCAGTTCTTC
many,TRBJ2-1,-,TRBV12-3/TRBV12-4,CASSLGVGDEQFF,TGTGCCAGCAGTTTAGGGGTAGGAGATGAGCAGTTCTTC
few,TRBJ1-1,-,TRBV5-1,CASSLGQGSVNTEAFF,TGCGCCAGCAGCTTGGGTCAGGGAAGCGTGAACACTGAAGCTTTCTTT
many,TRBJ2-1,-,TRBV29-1,CSAKMRLSSYNEQFF,TGCAGCGCCAAAATGCGCCTAAGCTCCTACAATGAGCAGTTCTTC
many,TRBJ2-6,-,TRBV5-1,CASTRTASGANVLTF,TGCGCCAGCACAAGGACGGCCTCTGGGGCCAACGTCCTGACTTTC
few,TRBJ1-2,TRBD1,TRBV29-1,CSVRTGIYGYTF,TGCAGCGTTAGGACAGGGATTTATGGCTACACCTTC
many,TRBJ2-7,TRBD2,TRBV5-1,CASSLGGTNAYEQYF,TGCGCCAGCAGCTTGGGGGGGACTAACGCCTACGAGCAGTACTTC
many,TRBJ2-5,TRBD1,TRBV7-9,CASSFGDGQGQGETQYF,TGTGCCAGCAGCTTCGGGGATGGACAGGGACAGGGAGAGACCCAGTACTTC
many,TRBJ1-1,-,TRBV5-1,CASSLDGQNTEAFF,TGCGCCAGCAGCTTGGACGGACAGAACACTGAAGCTTTCTTT
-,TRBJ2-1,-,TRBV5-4,CASSPSGTLLYEQFF,TGTGCCAGCAGTCCATCCGGGACGCTTTTGTATGAGCAGTTCTTC
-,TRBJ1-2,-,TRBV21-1,CASSSKQGALYGYTF,TGTGCCAGCAGCAGTAAACAGGGCGCTCTCTATGGCTACACCTTC
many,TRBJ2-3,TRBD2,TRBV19,CASSPRASGTITDTQYF,TGTGCCAGTAGTCCACGGGCTAGCGGGACAATCACAGATACGCAGTATTTT
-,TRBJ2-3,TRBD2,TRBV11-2,CASSLEVAGGGTDTQYF,TGTGCCAGCAGCTTAGAGGTTGCGGGAGGAGGCACAGATACGCAGTATTTT
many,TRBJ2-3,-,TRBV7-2,CASSQQSPGLNTQYF,TGTGCCAGCAGCCAACAGTCTCCAGGGTTGAATACGCAGTATTTT
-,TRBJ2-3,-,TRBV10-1,CASSEGASNADTQYF,TGCGCCAGCAGTGAGGGAGCATCAAACGCAGATACGCAGTATTTT
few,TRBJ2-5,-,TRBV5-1,CASSETQTSHRDF,TGCGCCAGCAGCGAAACCCAGACTAGTCACAGAGACTTC
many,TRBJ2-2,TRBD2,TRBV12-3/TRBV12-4,CASSSGGLSGELFF,TGTGCCAGCAGCTCCGGGGGGTTATCCGGGGAGCTGTTTTTT
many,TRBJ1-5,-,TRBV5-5,CASSLGGASQPQHF,TGTGCCAGCAGCTTAGGAGGGGCTAGTCAGCCCCAGCATTTT
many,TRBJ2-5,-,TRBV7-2,CASNPEEADPTTQYF,TGTGCCAGCAACCCAGAGGAGGCGGACCCGACGACCCAGTACTTC
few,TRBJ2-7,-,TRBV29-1,CSAYGEYYEQYF,TGCAGCGCCTACGGGGAATACTACGAGCAGTACTTC
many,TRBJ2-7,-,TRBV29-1,CSVEGGRAKYEQYF,TGCAGCGTTGAAGGGGGCAGGGCGAAGTACGAGCAGTACTTC
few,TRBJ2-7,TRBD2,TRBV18,CASSPGTSGHRYEQYF,TGTGCCAGCTCACCGGGGACTAGCGGCCACAGGTACGAGCAGTACTTC
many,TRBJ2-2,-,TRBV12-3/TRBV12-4,CASSLFLTSNTGELFF,TGTGCCAGCAGTCTCTTTCTAACGTCGAACACCGGGGAGCTGTTTTTT
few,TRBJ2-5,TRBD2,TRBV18,CASSPSLATSGRGETQYF,TGTGCCAGCTCACCGAGTCTTGCGACTAGCGGCCGAGGGGAGACCCAGTACTTC
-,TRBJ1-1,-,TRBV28,CASSLPGRPPEAFF,TGTGCCAGCAGTCTACCGGGGCGCCCCCCTGAAGCTTTCTTT
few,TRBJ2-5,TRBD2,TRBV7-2,CASSSLTSEIGETQYF,TGTGCCAGCAGCTCTTTGACTAGCGAAATCGGGGAGACCCAGTACTTC
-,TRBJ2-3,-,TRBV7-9,CASSLRGTPKTDTQYF,TGTGCCAGCAGCCTACGGGGGACCCCGAAGACAGATACGCAGTATTTT
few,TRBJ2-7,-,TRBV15,CATSRDLSVEQYF,TGTGCCACCAGCAGAGATCTGAGTGTCGAGCAGTACTTC
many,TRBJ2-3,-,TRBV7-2,CASSFIPLHSTDTQYF,TGTGCCAGCAGCTTCATCCCGTTACACAGCACAGATACGCAGTATTTT
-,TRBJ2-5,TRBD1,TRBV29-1,CSGDRVKGETQYF,TGCAGCGGAGACAGGGTTAAGGGGGAGACCCAGTACTTC
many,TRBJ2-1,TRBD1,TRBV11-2,CASSLRVRDRDHNEQFF,TGTGCCAGCAGCTTAAGGGTCCGGGACAGGGACCACAATGAGCAGTTCTTC